This T cell receptor beta chain appears in the sequencing data of a study of blood T cell repertoires in COVID-19. In the study overall: Samples taken during acute and convalescent COVID-19 were collected in the United States, Italy and Spain. From T cells, B-cell-depleted T cells, or PBMCs came the material, which was cDNA or gDNA.

With 4 bases clipped from V and 3 bases from J, the junction kept 6 bases outside the gene matches. Germline V gene lookup returns CDR1 SGDLS and CDR2 YYNGEE. The CDR3 totals 15 residues. The authors' processing: Quantification of nucleated cells was approximated via reference gene primer amplification. Produced via immunoSEQ multiplex PCR; TCRdb's table is partial and in-frame only. V, J and clone size are those of that table, while D and trimming were read from the DNA. The table has about 64,000 clones, approximately 86% seen once. Sequencing was carried out using peripheral blood. The chain couples TRBV9 to TRBJ2-1; 8 bases line up with TRBD2. This TCR came from a man aged 35-49 years with acute or convalescent COVID-19. The CDR3 is CASSPLSGNYNEQFF. DNA for the CDR3: TGTGCCAGCAGCCCCCTTAGCGGGAACTACAATGAGCAGTTCTTC.